This T cell receptor beta chain derives from a study of OX40 agonist ivuxolimab in advanced cancers. Study overall: Patients treated during dose escalation were battling hepatocellular carcinoma, melanoma, renal cell or head and neck cancer. Patients achieving partial responses numbered three: one hepatocellular carcinoma case and two cutaneous melanoma cases. Averaging roughly 60 years in age, with a range of roughly 20 to 80, the cohort was 65% to 85% male. The study, taken as a whole, reports: In the 0.1 to 3.0 mg/kg range, CD4+ and CD8+ blood T cells had expanded clonally by week 6.

On this clone itself: Its antigen is not identified.

Profiled with immunoSEQ multiplex PCR; TCRdb holds only in-frame clones, not every one. Of around 50,000 clones listed, approximately 85% are singletons. This TCR was sampled from an adult with an advanced solid tumor such as melanoma, head and neck, liver or kidney cancer. The starting material was CD4+ or CD8+ T cells sorted from blood, obtained in a trial of the OX40 agonist ivuxolimab.

DNA of the CDR3: TGCGCCAGCAGCCAAGATCGAGGGCAAGGCACTGAAGCTTTCTTT. Amino acid sequence: CASSQDRGQGTEAFF. V and J are TRBV4-1 and TRBJ1-1, with no clear D. Germline V gives CDR1 MGHRA, CDR2 YSYEKL. The V end was cut by 0 bases, the J end by 4 bases, with 12 bases between. This CDR3 is built from 15 residues.